The clone carrying this T cell receptor (beta chain) was detected once. Its antigen is still unknown. The CDR3 runs to 13 residues. J lost 1 base, V lost 7 bases, and 3 bases had no gene match. The germline CDR1 and CDR2 sequences are LNHDA and SQIVND (reference sequence). Sequencing used immunoSEQ multiplex PCR; TCRdb keeps in-frame clones, though not all of them. The table lists about 240,000 clones, roughly 88% of them singletons. Treatment: 19 received Ad26.COV2.S at low or high dose, single or two shots; five or six received placebo; per-sample allocation not given. Sampling occurred on day 63 after the first vaccine or placebo injection. A Boston donor was an adult aged 18-55 years. These data are taken from a study of Ad26.COV2.S vaccination and SARS-CoV-2 variants. Notes on the study in general: Reported post-vaccination CD8+ and CD4+ T cell responses to spike showed substantial breadth.

This clonotype originated in a person between 18 and 65 years old who received the Ad26.COV2.S COVID-19 vaccine or a placebo. The sequences come from peripheral blood, collected in a trial of Ad26.COV2.S vaccine versus placebo. The chain is built from TRBV19 and TRBJ1-1; TRBD1 matches at 7 bases. The CDR3 nucleotides read TGTGCCAGTACCGGACAGGAGAACACTGAAGCTTTCTTT. Protein: CASTGQENTEAFF.